Sequencing of this TCR beta chain was carried out in a study of shared clonotypes between healthy human individuals. The CDR3 is 14 amino acids. Trimming pared 4 bases from V and 3 bases from J, leaving 12 bases between. The germline V gene encodes CDR1 MNHEY and CDR2 SMNVEV (reference sequence). This table comes from immunoSEQ multiplex PCR, and its TCRdb copy is limited to in-frame clones, with some not included. The data show hundreds of thousands of clones, 87% seen once. Study-wide results and caveats: Exclusively blood specimens were collected; tissue repertoires likely differ. The four-donor shared clonotypes exceeded non-shared clonotypes in generation probability, with non-shared ones scoring lower.

As regards this clone: What it binds is not known.

This sequence joins TRBV27 and TRBJ1-2, with D hard to call. The clonotype originates from a man between 18 and 29 years old in good health. The source material was memory CD8+ T cells sorted from blood. Sample subset: CD45RO+ cells pooled with CCR7-negative TemRA cells. The CDR3 loop reads CASSSPREDYGYTF. CDR3 coding DNA: TGTGCCAGCAGTTCCCCTCGGGAGGACTATGGCTACACCTTC.